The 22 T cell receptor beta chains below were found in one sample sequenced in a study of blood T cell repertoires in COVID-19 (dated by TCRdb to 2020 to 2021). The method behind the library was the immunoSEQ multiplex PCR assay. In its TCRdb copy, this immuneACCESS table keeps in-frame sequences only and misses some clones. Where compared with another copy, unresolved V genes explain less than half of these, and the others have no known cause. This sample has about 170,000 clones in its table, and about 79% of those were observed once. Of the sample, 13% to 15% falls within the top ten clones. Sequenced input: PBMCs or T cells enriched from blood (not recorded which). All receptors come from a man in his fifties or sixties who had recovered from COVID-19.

CDR3 protein: CASSSQGPYPYSNQPQHF. The CDR3 DNA sequence: TGTGCCAGCAGTTCGCAGGGGCCTTATCCGTATAGCAATCAGCCCCAGCATTTT. The gene calls are TRBV25-1 and TRBJ1-5; possible D gene TRBD1, 6 bases. V was trimmed by 5 bases and J by 0 bases, leaving 20 bases between them. The CDR3 length is 18 residues. Germline CDR1 and CDR2: MGHDK and SYGVNS.

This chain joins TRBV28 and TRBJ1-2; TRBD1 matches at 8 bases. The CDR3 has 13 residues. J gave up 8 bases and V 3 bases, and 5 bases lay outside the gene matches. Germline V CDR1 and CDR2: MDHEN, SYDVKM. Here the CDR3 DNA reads TGTGCCAGCAGTTTGCCAGGGGGCGACGGCTACACCTTC. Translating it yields CASSLPGGDGYTF.

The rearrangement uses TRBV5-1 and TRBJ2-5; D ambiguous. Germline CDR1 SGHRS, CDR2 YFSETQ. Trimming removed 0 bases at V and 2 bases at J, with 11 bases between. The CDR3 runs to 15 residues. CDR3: CASSLAVPRQETQYF. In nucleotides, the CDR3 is TGCGCCAGCAGCTTGGCCGTTCCGAGACAAGAGACCCAGTACTTC.

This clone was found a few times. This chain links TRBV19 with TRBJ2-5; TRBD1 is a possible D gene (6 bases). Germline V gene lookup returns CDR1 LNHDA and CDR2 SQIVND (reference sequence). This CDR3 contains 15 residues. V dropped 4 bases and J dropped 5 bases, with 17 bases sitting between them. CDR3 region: CASSTHRAGTETQYF. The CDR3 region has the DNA TGTGCCAGTAGTACCCACAGGGCGGGCACGGAGACCCAGTACTTC. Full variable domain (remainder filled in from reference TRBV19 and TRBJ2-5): DGGITQSPKYLFRKEGQNVTLSCEQNLNHDAMYWYRQDPGQGLRLIYYSQIVNDFQKGDIAEGYSVSREKKESFPLTVTSAQKNPTAFYLCASSTHRAGTETQYFGPGTRLLVL.

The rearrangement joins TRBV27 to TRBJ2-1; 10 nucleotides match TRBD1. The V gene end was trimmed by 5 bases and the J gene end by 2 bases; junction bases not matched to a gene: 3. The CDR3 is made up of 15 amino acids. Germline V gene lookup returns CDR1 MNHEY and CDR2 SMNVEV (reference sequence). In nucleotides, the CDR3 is TGTGCCAGCAGTGTCGACAGGGGGCCCTACAATGAGCAGTTCTTC. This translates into CASSVDRGPYNEQFF.

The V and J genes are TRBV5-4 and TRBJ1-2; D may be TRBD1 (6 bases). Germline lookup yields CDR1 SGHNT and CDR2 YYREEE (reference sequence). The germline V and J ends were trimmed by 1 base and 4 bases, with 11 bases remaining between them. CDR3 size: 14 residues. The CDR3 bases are TGTGCCAGCAGCTTGTGGGGGCGCGGCTATGGCTACACCTTC. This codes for CASSLWGRGYGYTF.

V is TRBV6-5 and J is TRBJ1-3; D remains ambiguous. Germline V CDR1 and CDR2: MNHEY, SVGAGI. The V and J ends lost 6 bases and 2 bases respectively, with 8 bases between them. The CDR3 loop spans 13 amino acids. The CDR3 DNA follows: TGTGCCAGCAGGGTGCGCCCTGGAAACACCATATATTTT. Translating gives CASRVRPGNTIYF.

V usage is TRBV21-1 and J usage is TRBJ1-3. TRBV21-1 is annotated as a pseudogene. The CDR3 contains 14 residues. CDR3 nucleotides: TGTGCCAGCAGCTTCCGGGACTCTGGAAACACCATATATTTT. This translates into CASSFRDSGNTIYF.

CDR3 residues: CAWRGQVGHGYTF. The CDR3 DNA sequence: TGTGCCTGGAGGGGACAGGTTGGTCATGGCTACACCTTC. The chain couples TRBV30 to TRBJ1-2; 8 positions match TRBD1. The V segment lost 3 bases and the J segment 6 bases; nucleotides outside the gene matches: 6. This CDR3 contains 13 residues. Germline V gene lookup returns CDR1 GTSNPN and CDR2 SVGIG (reference sequence).

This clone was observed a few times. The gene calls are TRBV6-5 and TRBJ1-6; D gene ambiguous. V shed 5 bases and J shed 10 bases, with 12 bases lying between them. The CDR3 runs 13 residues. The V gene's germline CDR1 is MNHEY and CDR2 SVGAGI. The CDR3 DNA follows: TGTGCCAGCAGTAGGAACCTCGGGTCACCCCTCCACTTT. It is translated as CASSRNLGSPLHF.

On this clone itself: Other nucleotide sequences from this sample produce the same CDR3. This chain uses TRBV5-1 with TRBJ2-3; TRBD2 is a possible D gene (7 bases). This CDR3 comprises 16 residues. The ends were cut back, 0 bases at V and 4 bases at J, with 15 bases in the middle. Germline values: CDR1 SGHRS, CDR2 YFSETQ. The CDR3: CASSLAGGLVPDTQYF. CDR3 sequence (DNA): TGCGCCAGCAGCTTGGCCGGGGGGCTAGTCCCAGATACGCAGTATTTT.

DNA for the CDR3: TGTGCCAGCAGTTACAGGGGGTGGGGAACAGATACGCAGTATTTT. Protein product: CASSYRGWGTDTQYF. The chain links TRBV6-5 to TRBJ2-3; TRBD1 might be the D (6 bases). Looked up from germline, CDR1 is MNHEY and CDR2 is SVGAGI. Between the trimmed V and J ends, which lost 2 bases and 3 bases, there was a span of 12 bases. This CDR3 has 15 residues.

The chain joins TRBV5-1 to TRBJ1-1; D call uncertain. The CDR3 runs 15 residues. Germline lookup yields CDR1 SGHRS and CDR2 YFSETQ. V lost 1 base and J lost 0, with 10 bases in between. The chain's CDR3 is CASSLMVNMNTEAFF. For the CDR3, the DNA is TGCGCCAGCAGCTTGATGGTCAACATGAACACTGAAGCTTTCTTT.

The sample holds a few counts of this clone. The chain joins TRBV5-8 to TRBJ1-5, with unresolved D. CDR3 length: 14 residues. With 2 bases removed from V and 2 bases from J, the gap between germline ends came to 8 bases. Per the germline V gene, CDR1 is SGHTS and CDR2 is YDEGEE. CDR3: CASSFSPGNQPQHF. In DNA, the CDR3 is TGTGCCAGCAGCTTTTCTCCCGGCAATCAGCCCCAGCATTTT.

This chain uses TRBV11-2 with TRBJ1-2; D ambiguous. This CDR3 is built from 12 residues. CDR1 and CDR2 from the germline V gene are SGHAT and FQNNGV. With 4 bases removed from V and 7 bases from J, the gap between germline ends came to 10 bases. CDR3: CASSSYSTGYTF. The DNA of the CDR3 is TGTGCCAGCAGCTCTTACAGCACTGGCTACACCTTC. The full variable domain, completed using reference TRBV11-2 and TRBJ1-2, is EAGVAQSPRYKIIEKRQSVAFWCNPISGHATLYWYQQILGQGPKLLIQFQNNGVVDDSQLPKDRFSAERLKGVDSTLKIQPAKLEDSAVYLCASSSYSTGYTFGSGTRLTVV.

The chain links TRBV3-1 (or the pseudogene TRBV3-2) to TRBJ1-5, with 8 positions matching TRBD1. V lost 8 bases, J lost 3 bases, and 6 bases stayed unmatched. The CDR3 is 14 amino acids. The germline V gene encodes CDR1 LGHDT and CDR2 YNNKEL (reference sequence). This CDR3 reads CASQDRGYNQPQHF. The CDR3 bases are TGTGCCAGCCAAGACAGGGGTTACAATCAGCCCCAGCATTTT.

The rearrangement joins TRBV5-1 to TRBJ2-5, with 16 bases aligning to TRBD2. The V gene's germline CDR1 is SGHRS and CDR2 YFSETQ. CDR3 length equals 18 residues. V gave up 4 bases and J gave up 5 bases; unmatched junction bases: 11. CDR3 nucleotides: TGCGCCAGCAGCCTAACGGGGACTAGCGGGGGGGCCCAGGAGACCCAGTACTTC. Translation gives CASSLTGTSGGAQETQYF.

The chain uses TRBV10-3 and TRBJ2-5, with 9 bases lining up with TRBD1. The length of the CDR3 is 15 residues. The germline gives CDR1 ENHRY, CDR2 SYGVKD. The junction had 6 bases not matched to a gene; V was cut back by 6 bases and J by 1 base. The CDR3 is CAIRLGTGPQETQYF. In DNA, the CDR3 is TGTGCCATCAGACTCGGGACAGGGCCCCAAGAGACCCAGTACTTC.

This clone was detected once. The CDR3 DNA sequence: TGTGCCAGCAGCCTTCGTGGAGCGGGGGATTCACCCCTCCACTTT. It encodes CASSLRGAGDSPLHF. This rearrangement joins TRBV5-4 to TRBJ1-6; D is perhaps TRBD1 (5 bases). V lost 4 bases and J 8 bases, leaving 16 bases between the germline ends. This CDR3 has 15 amino acids. Germline V gene data show CDR1 as SGHNT and CDR2 as YYREEE (reference sequence).

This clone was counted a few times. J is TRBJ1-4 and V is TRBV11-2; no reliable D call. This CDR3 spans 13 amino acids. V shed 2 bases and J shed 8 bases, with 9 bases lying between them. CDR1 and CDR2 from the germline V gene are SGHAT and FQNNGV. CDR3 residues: CASSLFPVEKLFF. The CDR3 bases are TGTGCCAGCAGCTTATTCCCCGTCGAAAAACTGTTTTTT.

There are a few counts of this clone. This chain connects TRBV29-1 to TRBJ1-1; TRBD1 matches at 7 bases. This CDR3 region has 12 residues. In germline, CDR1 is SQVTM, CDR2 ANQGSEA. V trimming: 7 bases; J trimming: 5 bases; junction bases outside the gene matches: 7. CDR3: CSASDRVTEAFF. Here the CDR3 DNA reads TGCAGCGCCTCCGACAGGGTAACTGAAGCTTTCTTT.

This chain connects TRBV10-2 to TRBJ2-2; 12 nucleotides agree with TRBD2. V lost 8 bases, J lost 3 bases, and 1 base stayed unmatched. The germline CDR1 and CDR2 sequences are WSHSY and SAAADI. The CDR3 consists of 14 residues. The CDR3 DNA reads TGCGCCAGCCGGACTAGCGGGGACACCGGGGAGCTGTTTTTT. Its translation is CASRTSGDTGELFF.